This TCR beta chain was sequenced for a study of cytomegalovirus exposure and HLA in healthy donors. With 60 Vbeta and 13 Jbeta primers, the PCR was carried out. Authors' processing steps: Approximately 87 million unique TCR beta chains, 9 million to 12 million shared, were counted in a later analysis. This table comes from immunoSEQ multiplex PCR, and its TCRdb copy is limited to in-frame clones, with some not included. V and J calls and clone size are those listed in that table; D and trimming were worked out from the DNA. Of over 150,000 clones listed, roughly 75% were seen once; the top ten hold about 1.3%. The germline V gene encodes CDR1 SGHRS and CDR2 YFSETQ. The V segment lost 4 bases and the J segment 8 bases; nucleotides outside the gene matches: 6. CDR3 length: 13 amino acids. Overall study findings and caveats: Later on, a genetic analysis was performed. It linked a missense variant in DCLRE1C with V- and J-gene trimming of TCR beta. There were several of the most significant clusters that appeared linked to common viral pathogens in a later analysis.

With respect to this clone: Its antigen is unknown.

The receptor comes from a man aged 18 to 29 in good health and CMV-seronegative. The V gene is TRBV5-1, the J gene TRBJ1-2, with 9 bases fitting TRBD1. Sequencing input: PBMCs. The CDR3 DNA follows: TGCGCCAGCAGCGACAACAGGGGGCTCGGCTACACCTTC. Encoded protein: CASSDNRGLGYTF.